This T cell receptor (beta chain) was retrieved from a study of response to subunit inactivated influenza vaccine. Per germline, CDR1 DFQATT and CDR2 SNEGSKA (reference sequence). The CDR3 contains 16 residues. Study-wide findings and caveats: It was suggested by the authors that few new T cells are recruited by each seasonal influenza vaccination.

TCRdb reprocessed the RT-PCR reads with MiXCR, giving one entry per CDR3 protein. The sample has around 480,000 distinct CDR3 sequences; around 9.9% are singletons. This clonotype was counted between two and nine times. The antigen remains unidentified. The junction departs from germline at one end; a sequencing error may be responsible. This sequence originates from a man aged 45-65 years who received an inactivated influenza vaccine. The rearrangement joins TRBV20-1 to TRBJ2-2; 7 nucleotides agree with TRBD2. The sample consisted of PBMCs from blood, taken 40 to 50 days after vaccination. CDR3 nucleotide sequence: TGCTGTGCTAGAGATCCGTCTAGCGGAAACACCGGGGAGCTGTTTTTT. Translating gives CCARDPSSGNTGELFF.